Reported below is one T cell receptor (beta chain). Antigen: not known. CDR1 and CDR2 from the germline V gene are MDHEN and SYDVKM. CDR3 size: 15 residues. V lost 8 bases, J lost 7 bases, and 12 bases stayed unmatched. This sample is drawn from a study of blood T cells in healthy people across ages. Alongside a J-beta primer mix, a sample-barcoded 5' primer served in a second PCR lasting roughly 7 to 11 cycles. Each of the cDNA molecules was tagged by a template-switch adaptor with 12 random nucleotides. MiXCR was run by TCRdb on the 5' RACE reads, yielding one entry per CDR3 protein. This repertoire shows 1.5 million to 2 million distinct CDR3 sequences, around half found once; its top ten account for 2.1%. Study findings and constraints: The long-lived group displayed more naive CD4+ cells, plus higher diversity, than the aged donors did.

This receptor was obtained from a woman between 40 and 55 years old in good health. Sequenced sample: blood. The rearrangement links TRBV28 to TRBJ1-2; 11 nucleotides align to TRBD1. The CDR3 DNA is TGTGCCAGCTATACTATGGGGACAGGGGGTCTTGGCTACACCTTC. Translating gives CASYTMGTGGLGYTF.